The next 23 T cell receptor beta chains were all read from a single sample in a study of blood T cell repertoires in COVID-19. The assay was immunoSEQ multiplex PCR, and TCRdb's table has in-frame clones only and misses some. The table shows roughly 200,000 clones, with 80% to 95% occurring only once. The sequencing input was peripheral blood. The receptors were sampled from a man aged 45-65 years with acute or convalescent COVID-19.

The J gene is TRBJ1-1, the V gene TRBV7-8; no definite D call. Germline CDR1 SGHVS, CDR2 FQNEAQ. The CDR3 length is 15 residues. V was clipped by 1 base and J by 3 bases, with 12 bases between them. DNA for the CDR3: TGTGCCAGCAGCTTAGTAGCCGGGAGCGACACTGAAGCTTTCTTT. Translating it yields CASSLVAGSDTEAFF.

The rearrangement links TRBV24-1 to TRBJ1-2; TRBD1 might be the D (5 bases). Trimming removed 6 bases from V and 4 bases from J, with 14 bases in between. The CDR3 has 14 residues. Germline V lookup: CDR1 KGHDR, CDR2 SFDVKD. The CDR3 loop is CATSRRDSSYGYTF. The CDR3 DNA follows: TGTGCCACCAGTCGTCGAGACAGTAGCTATGGCTACACCTTC.

The rearrangement joins TRBV21-1 to TRBJ2-3; the table assigns TRBD2, which was not confirmed against the DNA. TRBV21-1 is a known pseudogene. CDR3 size: 15 residues. The CDR3 spells CASSKNWEFEDTQYF. The CDR3 nucleotides read TGTGCCAGCAGCAAAAATTGGGAGTTTGAAGATACGCAGTATTTT.

Turning to this clone: The junction shows a germline mismatch at one end, possibly a read error. CDR3 protein: CASREGGSGRPGYTF. In nucleotides, the CDR3 is TGTGCCAGCAGAGAAGGGGGGTCAGGGAGGCCTGGCTACACCTTC. The chain recombines TRBV6-1 with TRBJ1-2; a weak D match, TRBD1 (6 bases). Germline-derived CDR1 and CDR2 are MNHNS and SASEGT. The CDR3 sequence is 15 residues long.

The chain couples TRBV9 to TRBJ2-3; 7 nucleotides line up with TRBD2. Germline V lookup: CDR1 SGDLS, CDR2 YYNGEE. The CDR3 extends over 13 amino acids. The ends lost 4 bases at V and 11 bases at J; junction bases unmatched: 10. The CDR3 sequence: CASSSGLSGGQYF. The DNA of the CDR3 is TGTGCCAGCAGCTCGGGACTATCTGGGGGGCAGTATTTT.

The chain joins TRBV2 to TRBJ2-7, with 11 bases identical to TRBD1. The germline CDR1 and CDR2 sequences are SNHLY and FYNNEI. The CDR3 loop spans 13 amino acids. The V gene end was trimmed by 8 bases and the J gene end by 5 bases; junction bases not matched to a gene: 5. The DNA for the CDR3 is TGTGCCAGCCAGGACAGGGGGCCCCACGAGCAGTACTTC. It encodes CASQDRGPHEQYF.

The V and J genes are TRBV4-3 and TRBJ2-2; 8 bases are shared with TRBD1. V trimming: 2 bases; J trimming: 5 bases; junction bases outside the gene matches: 4. CDR3 length: 15 residues. Germline V gene data show CDR1 as LGHNA and CDR2 as YSLEER. CDR3 loop: CASSQFTGGTGELFF. The CDR3 DNA is TGCGCCAGCAGCCAATTTACAGGGGGGACCGGGGAGCTGTTTTTT.

This rearrangement joins TRBV7-9 to TRBJ2-2; D is unclear. Trimming took off 2 bases at V and 6 bases at J, with 7 bases between the two ends. Germline values: CDR1 SEHNR, CDR2 FQNEAQ (reference sequence). CDR3 length: 13 amino acids. The CDR3 DNA reads as TGTGCCAGCAGCTTATTAAGCGCCGGGGAGCTGTTTTTT. It translates to CASSLLSAGELFF.

The chain has TRBV30 and TRBJ1-1; 10 bases fit TRBD1. From germline, CDR1 is GTSNPN and CDR2 SVGIG (reference sequence). Trimming cost V 8 bases and J 4 bases; bases outside gene matches: 4. The CDR3 spans 12 residues. Here the CDR3 DNA reads TGTGCCGGGGACAGGGGAGGCACTGAAGCTTTCTTT. It is translated as CAGDRGGTEAFF.

The chain uses TRBV6-6 and TRBJ2-3, with D unclear. Trimming removed 4 bases from V and 4 bases from J, with 6 bases in between. Germline CDR1 reads MNHNY; CDR2 reads SVGAGI (reference sequence). The CDR3 is made up of 12 amino acids. The CDR3 sequence: CASSSQADTQYF. CDR3 in DNA: TGTGCCAGCAGTTCCCAGGCAGATACGCAGTATTTT.

The V gene is TRBV24-1, the J gene TRBJ1-1, with D perhaps TRBD1 (5 bases). CDR1 KGHDR and CDR2 SFDVKD come from the germline V gene. This CDR3 region has 13 residues. The V end was cut by 8 bases, the J end by 6 bases, with 15 bases between. Here the CDR3 DNA reads TGTGCCACCAAAGGTCGGGGGAGCGCTGAAGCTTTCTTT. It is translated as CATKGRGSAEAFF.

The sample holds one count of this clone. This chain connects TRBV28 to TRBJ2-1; 7 bases match TRBD1. V trimming: 3 bases; J trimming: 6 bases; junction bases outside the gene matches: 11. The CDR3 covers 16 residues. Germline CDR1 and CDR2: MDHEN and SYDVKM. CDR3 DNA sequence: TGTGCCAGCAGTTTCCCGAGGGGGCTGTATGGCAATGAGCAGTTCTTC. The encoded protein is CASSFPRGLYGNEQFF.

The genes are TRBV6-5 and TRBJ2-5; the D gene is possibly TRBD2 (6 bases). The ends were cut back, 6 bases at V and 2 bases at J, with 10 bases in the middle. Germline CDR1 MNHEY, CDR2 SVGAGI. The length of the CDR3 is 13 residues. CDR3 residues: CASSRDSQETQYF. As DNA, the CDR3 is TGTGCCAGCAGCAGGGACTCGCAAGAGACCCAGTACTTC.

CDR3 coding DNA: TGTGCCAGAAGCCTCGGAGGGAAGGACAGGGAACTTTGTGGCTACACCTTC. It translates to CARSLGGKDRELCGYTF. The chain uses TRBV5-3 and TRBJ1-2; 8 bases fit TRBD1. TRBV5-3 is an ORF for which the function is uncertain. The CDR3 consists of 17 residues. V lost 4 bases, J lost 7 bases, and 18 bases stayed unmatched.

The chain couples TRBV4-3 to TRBJ1-3; D is uncertain. CDR1 and CDR2 (germline): LGHNA, YSLEER. The CDR3 is 15 residues long. Trimming pared 4 bases from V and 2 bases from J, leaving 12 bases between. CDR3 loop: CASSPEARPGNTIYF. CDR3 nucleotides: TGCGCCAGCAGCCCCGAAGCGCGGCCTGGAAACACCATATATTTT.

The chain employs TRBV30 and TRBJ1-2, with D possibly being TRBD1 (5 bases). The CDR3 spans 12 residues. The germline V gene has CDR1 GTSNPN and CDR2 SVGIG (reference sequence). The ends were cut back, 4 bases at V and 7 bases at J, with 13 bases in the middle. DNA of the CDR3: TGTGCCTGGAACCAGGGTAGCGGTGGCTACACCTTC. It translates to CAWNQGSGGYTF.

The chain links TRBV28 to TRBJ2-7; D is possibly TRBD2 (6 bases). Trimming cost V 2 bases and J 4 bases, with 15 bases left between them. CDR1 is MDHEN and CDR2 is SYDVKM in the germline V gene. CDR3 length: 15 residues. The CDR3 spells CASSLGGVAGYEQYV. The DNA of the CDR3 is TGTGCCAGCAGTTTAGGAGGGGTAGCTGGTTACGAGCAGTACGTC.

The chain carries TRBV7-8 and TRBJ2-5, with D perhaps matching TRBD2 (6 bases). Trimming cost V 8 bases and J 5 bases, with 18 bases left between them. Germline assignment: CDR1 SGHVS and CDR2 FQNEAQ. The CDR3 is made up of 14 amino acids. In nucleotides, the CDR3 is TGTGCCAGCGGGCGGTGGGGGGATATGGAGACCCAGTACTTC. Translating gives CASGRWGDMETQYF.

Comment on this clone: The same CDR3 is also encoded by other DNA sequences in this sample. This chain connects TRBV27 to TRBJ2-7, with 10 positions matching TRBD1. The CDR3 spans 14 residues. V was clipped by 5 bases and J by 1 base; unmatched bases: 2. CDR1 and CDR2 (germline): MNHEY, SMNVEV (reference sequence). CDR3 coding DNA: TGTGCCAGCAGTCTGGGACAGGGGTCCTACGAGCAGTACTTC. It translates to CASSLGQGSYEQYF.

The chain has TRBV10-3 and TRBJ2-5; 8 positions match TRBD1. The J segment lost 0 bases and the V segment lost 8 bases, leaving 5 bases of the junction unmatched. CDR3 length: 14 residues. CDR1 ENHRY and CDR2 SYGVKD come from the germline V gene. The CDR3 loop is CAIGPQGDQETQYF. Written as DNA, the CDR3 is TGTGCCATCGGACCACAGGGGGACCAAGAGACCCAGTACTTC.

The chain joins TRBV7-3 to TRBJ2-1; 8 nucleotides line up with TRBD2. Trimming removed 5 bases from V and 9 bases from J; junction bases left unmatched: 21. There are 18 residues in the CDR3. Germline CDR1 is SGHTA and CDR2 is FQGTGA. CDR3 coding DNA: TGTGCCAGCAGCATTAACGATTTTGGGACTAGTCCGCTATCTGAGCAGTTCTTC. Protein sequence: CASSINDFGTSPLSEQFF.

This clone was seen more than once but under ten times. The chain has TRBV2 and TRBJ1-2, with no clear D. CDR1 and CDR2 (germline): SNHLY, FYNNEI. The CDR3 runs 14 residues. V lost 5 bases and J lost 1, with 11 bases in between. The CDR3 DNA is TGTGCCAGCAGTTCATCCACAGTTAACTATGGCTACACCTTC. It codes for CASSSSTVNYGYTF. The whole variable domain, remainder taken from reference TRBV2 and TRBJ1-2, is EPEVTQTPSHQVTQMGQEVILRCVPISNHLYFYWYRQILGQKVEFLVSFYNNEISEKSEIFDDQFSVERPDGSNFTLKIRSTKLEDSAMYFCASSSSTVNYGYTFGSGTRLTVV.

Here the CDR3 reads CASSQDVTGTPLHF. Here the CDR3 DNA reads TGTGCCAGCAGCCAAGATGTTACCGGTACACCCCTCCACTTT. The rearrangement joins TRBV4-2 to TRBJ1-6; D is undetermined. Germline CDR1 LGHNA, CDR2 YNFKEQ. Trimming left V 0 bases short and J 11 bases short, with 11 bases between. This CDR3 comprises 14 residues.